The 5 T cell receptor beta chains below all came from one sample that was sequenced in a study of cytomegalovirus exposure and HLA in healthy donors. The PCR employed 60 Vbeta primers together with 13 Jbeta primers. Clones were sequenced by immunoSEQ multiplex PCR, and TCRdb holds only the in-frame ones, with some missing. This repertoire shows about 300,000 clones, 86% found once; its top ten account for less than 4.5%. Material: PBMCs. The receptors stem from a man aged 35-49 years in good health and CMV-seropositive.

In DNA form, the CDR3 reads TGTGCCAGCAGTTTATTTGGCGGGGAATCCTACAATGAGCAGTTCTTC. This gives the protein CASSLFGGESYNEQFF. The chain links TRBV27 to TRBJ2-1, with D tentatively TRBD2 (6 bases). V was trimmed by 1 base and J by 1 base, leaving 11 bases between them. The CDR3 has 16 amino acids. Germline lookup yields CDR1 MNHEY and CDR2 SMNVEV (reference sequence).

The chain uses TRBV7-3 and TRBJ2-1, with 9 nucleotides matching TRBD2. Germline values: CDR1 SGHTA, CDR2 FQGTGA. Losses at the gene ends were 5 bases for V and 6 bases for J; bases not matched to a gene: 11. The CDR3 totals 16 residues. The CDR3 is CASSVESSGIGNEQFF. CDR3 bases: TGTGCCAGCAGCGTGGAGTCTAGCGGGATCGGCAATGAGCAGTTCTTC.

This chain connects TRBV5-4 to TRBJ2-7; 8 bases map to TRBD2. CDR3 size: 14 residues. The germline CDR1 and CDR2 sequences are SGHNT and YYREEE (reference sequence). V was pared by 4 bases and J by 2 bases, with 5 bases of the junction left unmatched. The CDR3 DNA follows: TGTGCCAGCAGCCGGGGGGGAGGAACCTACGAGCAGTACTTC. This sequence encodes CASSRGGGTYEQYF. The full variable domain, in which reference TRBV5-4 and TRBJ2-7 provide the parts outside the CDR3, is ETGVTQSPTHLIKTRGQQVTLRCSSQSGHNTVSWYQQALGQGPQFIFQYYREEENGRGNFPPRFSGLQFPNYSSELNVNALELDDSALYLCASSRGGGTYEQYFGPGTRLTVT.

The CDR3 loop reads CASTPSWGTASYEQYF. Written as DNA, the CDR3 is TGTGCCAGTACCCCCAGCTGGGGGACAGCCTCCTACGAGCAGTACTTC. The chain combines TRBV19 with TRBJ2-7; 7 bases align to TRBD1. Germline V gives CDR1 LNHDA, CDR2 SQIVND (reference sequence). The CDR3 is 16 amino acids. V lost 7 bases and J lost 0; bases outside the gene matches: 12. Full variable domain (outside the CDR3, taken from reference TRBV19 and TRBJ2-7): DGGITQSPKYLFRKEGQNVTLSCEQNLNHDAMYWYRQDPGQGLRLIYYSQIVNDFQKGDIAEGYSVSREKKESFPLTVTSAQKNPTAFYLCASTPSWGTASYEQYFGPGTRLTVT.

This clone occurred once. The V and J genes are TRBV29-1 and TRBJ1-1; no reliable D call. CDR3 length: 17 residues. Trimming took 6 bases from V and 1 from J, leaving 24 bases between them. From germline, CDR1 is SQVTM and CDR2 ANQGSEA. The CDR3 region has the DNA TGCAGCGTGCCCACAATTGGAGGACGGCATACGAACACTGAAGCTTTCTTT. It codes for CSVPTIGGRHTNTEAFF.